Listed below are T cell receptor beta chains from one sample, sequenced in a study of cytomegalovirus exposure and HLA in healthy donors. Assay used: immunoSEQ multiplex PCR; TCRdb lists only in-frame clones, some missing. Altogether approximately 120,000 clones are present, approximately 89% being singletons, with the ten largest covering less than 7%. Material: PBMCs. All receptors come from a young woman in good health and CMV-seropositive. Each CDR3 is given with its conserved first and last residue. Fields, in order: V gene, J gene, D gene, clone size, CDR3 protein, CDR3 DNA. A D gene is named only where the DNA matches it firmly. The listing skips clone size in some rows; elsewhere it reads once, few, many or a size class.

TRBV30	TRBJ1-5	NA	NA	CAWSVTGNQPQHF	TGTGCCTGGAGTGTAACAGGGAATCAGCCCCAGCATTTT
TRBV2	TRBJ1-2	NA	NA	CASRIQGNYGYTF	TGTGCCAGCAGAATACAGGGCAACTATGGCTACACCTTC
TRBV5-1	TRBJ1-1	NA	NA	CASSLGGGTEAFF	TGCGCCAGCAGCCTCGGGGGGGGCACTGAAGCTTTCTTT
TRBV21-1	TRBJ1-5	NA	NA	CASKPGGGNQPQHF	TGTGCCAGCAAACCCGGGGGAGGCAATCAGCCCCAGCATTTT
TRBV29-1	TRBJ1-2	NA	NA	CSVDASGETSSKSGYTF	TGCAGCGTTGACGCCTCGGGGGAAACCTCCAGTAAAAGTGGCTACACCTTC
TRBV19	TRBJ2-7	NA	NA	CASSGRDKSYEQYF	TGTGCCAGTAGTGGTCGGGACAAGTCCTACGAGCAGTACTTC
TRBV5-1	TRBJ2-5	TRBD2	NA	CASSKGAAGGLETQYF	TGCGCCAGCAGTAAGGGAGCGGCGGGGGGGCTTGAGACCCAGTACTTC
TRBV7-8	TRBJ2-1	NA	NA	CASSLLRTVTSYNEQFF	TGTGCCAGCAGCCTCCTAAGGACAGTGACCTCCTACAATGAGCAGTTCTTC
TRBV4-1	TRBJ2-1	TRBD2	NA	CASSPGLAYAYEQFF	TGCGCCAGCAGCCCTGGACTAGCCTATGCTTATGAGCAGTTCTTC
TRBV29-1	TRBJ1-2	NA	once	CSVAGRASARYTF	TGCAGCGTTGCTGGCAGGGCATCGGCGCGCTACACCTTC
TRBV5-4	TRBJ2-3	NA	NA	CASSLKRLESTDTQYF	TGTGCCAGCAGCTTGAAGCGGCTCGAGAGCACAGATACGCAGTATTTT
TRBV4-1	TRBJ1-5	NA	NA	CASSQGARENQPQHF	TGCGCCAGCAGCCAAGGCGCCAGGGAAAATCAGCCCCAGCATTTT
TRBV5-1	TRBJ1-1	NA	NA	CASSLGAGNDAEAFF	TGCGCCAGCAGCTTGGGGGCAGGGAATGACGCTGAAGCTTTCTTT
TRBV18	TRBJ2-7	NA	NA	CASSLLGTLNYEQYF	TGTGCCAGCTCACTTCTCGGGACACTTAACTACGAGCAGTACTTC
TRBV10-2	TRBJ2-1	TRBD2	NA	CASSLVPGLANNEQFF	TGCGCCAGCAGCCTCGTTCCGGGACTAGCGAACAATGAGCAGTTCTTC
TRBV6-5	TRBJ1-2	NA	NA	CASRPQGYYGYTF	TGTGCCAGCAGACCTCAGGGCTACTATGGCTACACCTTC
TRBV30	TRBJ2-7	NA	once	CAWTRAYEQYF	TGTGCCTGGACTCGAGCCTACGAGCAGTACTTC
TRBV18	TRBJ2-1	NA	NA	CASSPIPLEVNEQFF	TGTGCCAGCTCACCAATACCGCTCGAGGTCAATGAGCAGTTCTTC
TRBV28	TRBJ1-5	NA	NA	CASSPHQGQNQPQHF	TGTGCCAGCAGTCCCCATCAGGGGCAAAATCAGCCCCAGCATTTT
TRBV5-8	TRBJ1-1	NA	NA	CASSLGQTEAFF	TGTGCCAGCAGCTTGGGGCAGACTGAAGCTTTCTTT
TRBV5-1	TRBJ2-1	TRBD2	once	CASSEGLAVSSYNEQFF	TGCGCCAGCAGCGAGGGACTAGCGGTGAGCTCCTACAATGAGCAGTTCTTC
TRBV5-1	TRBJ2-7	NA	NA	CASSLGGGPNLEYEQYF	TGCGCCAGCAGCTTGGGTGGAGGGCCAAACCTTGAATACGAGCAGTACTTC
TRBV7-3	TRBJ1-5	NA	NA	CASSPRDLAQHF	TGTGCCAGCAGCCCGCGGGACCTAGCCCAGCATTTT
TRBV28	TRBJ1-5	NA	few	CASSLPERPQHF	TGTGCCAGCAGTTTACCAGAACGGCCCCAGCATTTT